The following is a T cell receptor (beta chain) sequence with its context. Its antigen is unidentified. The data are from a study of cytomegalovirus exposure and HLA in healthy donors. Overall study context: Early on, a data release was issued that held tens of millions of unique TCRs from HLA-typed donors.

Study-wide findings and caveats: Later analysis suggested most CMV-associated TCR beta chains were HLA-restricted.

The CDR3 has 15 residues. The ends were cut back, 7 bases at V and 0 bases at J, with 11 bases in the middle. Germline V gives CDR1 SGHDT, CDR2 YYEEEE. Use of 60 Vbeta and 13 Jbeta primers characterized the PCR. Sequencing was performed with immunoSEQ multiplex PCR; in TCRdb, only in-frame clones are kept and a portion is missing. This table has some 130,000 clones, around 72% appearing once. This clonotype was sampled from a middle-aged woman in good health and CMV-seronegative. The genes are TRBV5-6 and TRBJ2-6; D might be TRBD1 (5 bases). Sequencing used PBMCs. The CDR3 DNA sequence: TGTGCCAGCGGACAAGACAGCTCTGGGGCCAACGTCCTGACTTTC. Translated, it gives CASGQDSSGANVLTF. The full variable domain, rest sourced from reference TRBV5-6 and TRBJ2-6, is DAGVTQSPTHLIKTRGQQVTLRCSPKSGHDTVSWYQQALGQGPQFIFQYYEEEERQRGNFPDRFSGHQFPNYSSELNVNALLLGDSALYLCASGQDSSGANVLTFGAGSRLTVL.